This record covers a single T cell receptor beta chain. This clone's antigen is unknown. No quality values exist for individual bases; no much larger clone is one base distant. The sample originates from a study of blood T cells in healthy people across ages (dated by TCRdb to 2015 to 2017). Some background on the complete study: In model experiments, template switching captured about one uniquely barcoded TCR beta cDNA molecule for every two T cells. To avoid experimental bias, donors of different ages were randomly spread across the sequencing lanes. The donors were divided into four age groups: young (average around 15 years), middle-aged (about 40), aged (about 60) and long-lived (about 90). The study measured age-related changes in TCR beta repertoire diversity using deep sequencing normalized with unique cDNA molecular identifiers. Two additional independent replicas of 1 million unique cDNA reads from the same blood draw were analyzed for two donors (one aged 18 to 30 and one aged 80 or older).

Donors were a few dozen systemically healthy Caucasian individuals from Russia aged roughly 6 to 95 years. Each donor gave ten milliliters of peripheral blood, collected into EDTA-treated Vacutainer tubes. Ficoll-Paque density-gradient centrifugation was used to isolate PBMCs, with at least 7 million per sample. Trizol reagent was used to extract total RNA from the PBMCs, yielding at least 6 micrograms per sample. Naive CD45RAhigh/CD27high T cell percentages were measured by flow cytometry on a PBMC aliquot from every donor. The research as a whole found: As age increased, observed TCR beta diversity per million T cells dropped in a roughly linear way, and a significant reduction was already evident by age 40. Compared with the aged group, the long-lived group had more naive CD4+ T cells, fewer expanded clones and increased TCR diversity, a pattern suggesting age selection. Since profiling was done on bulk unsorted PBMCs, naive and antigen-experienced compartments could not be conclusively compared. Because the CMV infection status of the donors was unknown, age-related changes in expanded clonotypes may potentially have been confounded. Estimates of total diversity based on one million sequenced T cells were regarded as lower bounds and as underestimates. A strong correlation was found between observed TCR beta diversity and the percentage of naive T cells measured by flow cytometry.

The CDR3 numbers 19 residues from cysteine through phenylalanine. CDR3 DNA only is kept here, 57 bases in frame from base 1. Library method: 5' RACE. Sequencing was performed on an Illumina HiSeq 2500. A second roughly 7 to 11 cycle PCR used a sample-barcoded 5' primer and a J-beta primer mix. A template-switch 5' adaptor carrying 12 random nucleotides introduced a unique molecular identifier onto each TCR beta cDNA molecule. Each sample yielded at least 3 million CDR3-containing paired-end reads. First-strand cDNA synthesis was performed from all RNA using the Mint cDNA synthesis kit, with priming by a TRBC-specific oligonucleotide. Following uracil-DNA glycosylase treatment, all cDNA underwent a first 18-cycle PCR with the universal primers M1SS and BC2_uni_R. Concerning the study's data processing: Normalization of each sample was performed by random selection of 1 million high-quality reads, each carrying a distinct molecular identifier. Reads with shared molecular identifiers were discarded instead of being binned into consensus sequences. MiTCR, with a Q25 quality threshold and the strictest error-elimination algorithm, was used for CDR3 identification, clonotype clustering and error correction. Lower-bound total TCR beta diversity was estimated with a nonparametric unseen species model using Euler transformation. Using fastp at Q25 and MiXCR, TCRdb reprocessed the public reads and kept productive beta chains. CDR3 protein sequences are deduplicated, and each keeps its most common genes and DNA. These V and J calls are TCRdb output, not the study's own analysis. A total of about 760,000 distinct CDR3 sequences appear in this sample, around 50% of them only once. The leading ten clones occupy about 26% of the sample.

The chain joins TRBV21-1 to TRBJ2-5; TRBD1 is taken as the D call from the table, unchecked against the DNA. TRBV21-1 is flagged as a pseudogene. The sample consisted of blood. The clonotype originates from a man in his forties or fifties in good health. This receptor has the CDR3 CASSKIPGPCHWIGRAQYF. The sequenced DNA: TGTGCCAGCAGCAAGATACCGGGACCTTGCCACTGGATCGGCCGGGCCCAGTACTTC.